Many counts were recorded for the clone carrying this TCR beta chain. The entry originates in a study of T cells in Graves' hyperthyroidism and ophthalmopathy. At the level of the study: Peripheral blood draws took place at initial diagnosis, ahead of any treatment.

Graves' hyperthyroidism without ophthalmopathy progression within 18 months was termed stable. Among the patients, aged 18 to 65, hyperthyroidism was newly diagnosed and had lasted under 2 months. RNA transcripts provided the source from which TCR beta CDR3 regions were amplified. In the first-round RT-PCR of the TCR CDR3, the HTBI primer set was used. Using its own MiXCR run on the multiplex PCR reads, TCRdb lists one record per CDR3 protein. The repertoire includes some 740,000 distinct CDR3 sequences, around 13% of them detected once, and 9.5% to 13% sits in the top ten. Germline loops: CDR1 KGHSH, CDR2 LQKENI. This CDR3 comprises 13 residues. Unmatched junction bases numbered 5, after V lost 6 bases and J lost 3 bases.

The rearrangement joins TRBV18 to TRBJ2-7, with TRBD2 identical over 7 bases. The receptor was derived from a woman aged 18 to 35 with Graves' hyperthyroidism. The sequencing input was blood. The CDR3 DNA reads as TGTGCCAGCTCCCCGGGACTATTCTACGAGCAGTACTTC. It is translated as CASSPGLFYEQYF.